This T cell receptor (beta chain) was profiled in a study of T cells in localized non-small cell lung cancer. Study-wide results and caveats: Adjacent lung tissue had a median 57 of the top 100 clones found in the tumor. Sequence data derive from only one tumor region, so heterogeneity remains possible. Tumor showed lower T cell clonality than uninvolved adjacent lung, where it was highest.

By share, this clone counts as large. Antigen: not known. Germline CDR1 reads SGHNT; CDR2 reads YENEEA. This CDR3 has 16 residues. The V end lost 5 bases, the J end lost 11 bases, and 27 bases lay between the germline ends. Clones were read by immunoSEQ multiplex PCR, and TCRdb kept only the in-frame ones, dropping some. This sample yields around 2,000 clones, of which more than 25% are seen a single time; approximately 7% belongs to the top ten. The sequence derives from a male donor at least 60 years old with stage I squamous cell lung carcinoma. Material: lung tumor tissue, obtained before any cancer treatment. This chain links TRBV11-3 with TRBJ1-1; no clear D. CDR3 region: CASSPREGWGPIWAFF. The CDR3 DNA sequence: TGTGCCAGCAGCCCCCGGGAAGGTTGGGGTCCTATATGGGCTTTCTTT.